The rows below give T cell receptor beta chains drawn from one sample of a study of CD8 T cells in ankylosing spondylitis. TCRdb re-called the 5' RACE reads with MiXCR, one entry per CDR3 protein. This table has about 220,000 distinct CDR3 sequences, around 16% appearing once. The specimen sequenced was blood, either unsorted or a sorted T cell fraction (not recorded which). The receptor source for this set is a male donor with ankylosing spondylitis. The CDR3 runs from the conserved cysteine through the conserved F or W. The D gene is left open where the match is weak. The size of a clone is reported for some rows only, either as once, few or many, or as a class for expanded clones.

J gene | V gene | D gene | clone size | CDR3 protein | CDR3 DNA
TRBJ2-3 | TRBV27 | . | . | CASSSILGWYDTQYF | TGTGCCAGCAGTTCGATCCTAGGATGGTACGATACGCAGTATTTT
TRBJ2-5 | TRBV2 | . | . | CASSEPPDLYQETQYF | TGTGCCAGCAGTGAACCCCCGGACCTGTACCAAGAGACCCAGTACTTC
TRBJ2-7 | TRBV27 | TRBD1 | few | CASTTSVNRGLKIAYEQYF | TGTGCCAGCACCACCTCAGTTAACAGGGGTCTGAAAATAGCCTACGAGCAGTACTTC
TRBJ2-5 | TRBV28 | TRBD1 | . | CASSLSDRERETQYF | TGTGCCAGCAGTTTATCGGACAGGGAACGGGAGACCCAGTACTTC
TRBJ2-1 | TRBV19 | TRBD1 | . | CASSIDTLTPGQGSYNEQFF | TGTGCCAGTAGTATAGATACCCTTACCCCGGGACAGGGTTCCTACAATGAGCAGTTCTTC
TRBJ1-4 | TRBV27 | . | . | CASSYRREESSEKLFF | TGTGCCAGCAGTTACCGCCGGGAGGAAAGCAGTGAAAAACTGTTTTTT
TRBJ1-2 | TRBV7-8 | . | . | CASSLEPGGYGYTF | TGTGCCAGCAGCTTAGAACCCGGTGGCTATGGCTACACCTTC
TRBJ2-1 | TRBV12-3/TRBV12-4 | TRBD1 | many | CASRRDRNYNEQFF | TGTGCCAGCAGACGGGACAGGAACTACAATGAGCAGTTCTTC
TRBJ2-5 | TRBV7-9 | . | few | CASSLVLGWETQYF | TGTGCCAGCAGCTTAGTATTAGGATGGGAGACCCAGTACTTC
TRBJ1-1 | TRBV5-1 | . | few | CASSFEGYTEAFF | TGCGCCAGCAGCTTTGAGGGGTATACTGAAGCTTTCTTT
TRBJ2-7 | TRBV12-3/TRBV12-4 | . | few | CASSLTPPDGLLDEQYF | TGTGCCAGCAGTTTAACACCGCCGGACGGCCTCCTGGACGAGCAGTACTTC
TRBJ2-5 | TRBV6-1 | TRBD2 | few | CASSRWREVVETQYF | TGTGCCAGCAGCCGGTGGCGGGAGGTTGTCGAGACCCAGTACTTC
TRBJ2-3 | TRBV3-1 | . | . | CASSQERQGPLTDTQYF | TGTGCCAGCAGCCAAGAGCGGCAGGGGCCCCTCACAGATACGCAGTATTTT
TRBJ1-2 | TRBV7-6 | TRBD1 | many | CASSPGTGDDYGYTF | TGTGCCAGCAGTCCCGGGACAGGGGACGACTATGGCTACACCTTC
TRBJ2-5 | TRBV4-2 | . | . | CASSQTSLEETQYF | TGTGCCAGCAGCCAGACTAGTTTGGAAGAGACCCAGTACTTC
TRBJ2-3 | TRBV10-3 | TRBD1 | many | CAISEWDRGTDTQYF | TGTGCCATCAGTGAATGGGACAGGGGCACAGATACGCAGTATTTT
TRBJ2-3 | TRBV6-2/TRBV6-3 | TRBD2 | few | CASSSALSAGGPDTQYF | TGTGCCAGCAGTTCCGCCCTCTCAGCGGGAGGGCCGGATACGCAGTATTTT
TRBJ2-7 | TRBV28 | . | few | CASSPHLIQEPEQYF | TGTGCCAGCAGTCCCCACCTGATTCAGGAACCCGAGCAGTACTTC
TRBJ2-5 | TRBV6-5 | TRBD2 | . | CASVSSGEETQYF | TGTGCCAGCGTTTCTAGCGGCGAGGAGACCCAGTACTTC
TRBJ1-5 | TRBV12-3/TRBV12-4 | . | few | CASRCMAPGNQPQHF | TGTGCCAGCAGGTGCATGGCTCCGGGCAATCAGCCCCAGCATTTT
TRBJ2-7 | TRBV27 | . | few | CASSEGTYAYEQYF | TGTGCCAGCAGCGAGGGGACCTATGCCTACGAGCAGTACTTC
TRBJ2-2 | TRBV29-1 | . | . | CSVVWDTGELFF | TGCAGCGTTGTGTGGGACACCGGGGAGCTGTTTTTT
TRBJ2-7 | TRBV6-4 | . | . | CASSEGVDYEQYF | TGTGCCAGCAGTGAAGGGGTAGACTACGAGCAGTACTTC
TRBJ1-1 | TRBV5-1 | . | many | CASSFRDPDTEAFF | TGCGCCAGCAGCTTTAGGGATCCAGACACTGAAGCTTTCTTT
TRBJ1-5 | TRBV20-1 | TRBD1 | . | CSAFIGAAGGYQPQHF | TGCAGTGCTTTTATAGGGGCGGCAGGGGGATATCAGCCCCAGCATTTT
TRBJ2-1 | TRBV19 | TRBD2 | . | CASSMRGGADEQFF | TGTGCCAGTAGTATGCGCGGGGGGGCTGATGAGCAGTTCTTC
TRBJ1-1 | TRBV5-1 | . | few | CASSWMDGNTEAFF | TGCGCCAGCAGCTGGATGGACGGGAACACTGAAGCTTTCTTT
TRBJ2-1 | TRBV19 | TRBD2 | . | CATWTSGRKFF | TGTGCCACCTGGACTAGCGGGAGGAAGTTCTTC
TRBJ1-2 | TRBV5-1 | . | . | CASSLEDGLRYGYTF | TGCGCCAGCAGCTTAGAGGACGGCCTCCGCTATGGCTACACCTTC
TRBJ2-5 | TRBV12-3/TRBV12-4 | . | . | CASSDRWRQETQYF | TGTGCCAGCAGTGATAGATGGCGGCAAGAGACCCAGTACTTC
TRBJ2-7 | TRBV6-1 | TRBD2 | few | CASSGSGGYEQYF | TGTGCCAGCAGTGGTAGCGGGGGCTACGAGCAGTACTTC
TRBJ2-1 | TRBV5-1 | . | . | CASSFDGGPYNEQFF | TGCGCCAGCAGCTTCGACGGGGGACCTTACAATGAGCAGTTCTTC
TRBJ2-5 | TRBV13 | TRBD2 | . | CASSPGVAGGQTQYF | TGTGCCAGCAGCCCGGGGGTAGCGGGAGGTCAGACCCAGTACTTC
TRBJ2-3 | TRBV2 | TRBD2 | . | CASSYIGGVTDTQYF | TGTGCCAGCTCCTATATCGGGGGGGTGACAGATACGCAGTATTTT